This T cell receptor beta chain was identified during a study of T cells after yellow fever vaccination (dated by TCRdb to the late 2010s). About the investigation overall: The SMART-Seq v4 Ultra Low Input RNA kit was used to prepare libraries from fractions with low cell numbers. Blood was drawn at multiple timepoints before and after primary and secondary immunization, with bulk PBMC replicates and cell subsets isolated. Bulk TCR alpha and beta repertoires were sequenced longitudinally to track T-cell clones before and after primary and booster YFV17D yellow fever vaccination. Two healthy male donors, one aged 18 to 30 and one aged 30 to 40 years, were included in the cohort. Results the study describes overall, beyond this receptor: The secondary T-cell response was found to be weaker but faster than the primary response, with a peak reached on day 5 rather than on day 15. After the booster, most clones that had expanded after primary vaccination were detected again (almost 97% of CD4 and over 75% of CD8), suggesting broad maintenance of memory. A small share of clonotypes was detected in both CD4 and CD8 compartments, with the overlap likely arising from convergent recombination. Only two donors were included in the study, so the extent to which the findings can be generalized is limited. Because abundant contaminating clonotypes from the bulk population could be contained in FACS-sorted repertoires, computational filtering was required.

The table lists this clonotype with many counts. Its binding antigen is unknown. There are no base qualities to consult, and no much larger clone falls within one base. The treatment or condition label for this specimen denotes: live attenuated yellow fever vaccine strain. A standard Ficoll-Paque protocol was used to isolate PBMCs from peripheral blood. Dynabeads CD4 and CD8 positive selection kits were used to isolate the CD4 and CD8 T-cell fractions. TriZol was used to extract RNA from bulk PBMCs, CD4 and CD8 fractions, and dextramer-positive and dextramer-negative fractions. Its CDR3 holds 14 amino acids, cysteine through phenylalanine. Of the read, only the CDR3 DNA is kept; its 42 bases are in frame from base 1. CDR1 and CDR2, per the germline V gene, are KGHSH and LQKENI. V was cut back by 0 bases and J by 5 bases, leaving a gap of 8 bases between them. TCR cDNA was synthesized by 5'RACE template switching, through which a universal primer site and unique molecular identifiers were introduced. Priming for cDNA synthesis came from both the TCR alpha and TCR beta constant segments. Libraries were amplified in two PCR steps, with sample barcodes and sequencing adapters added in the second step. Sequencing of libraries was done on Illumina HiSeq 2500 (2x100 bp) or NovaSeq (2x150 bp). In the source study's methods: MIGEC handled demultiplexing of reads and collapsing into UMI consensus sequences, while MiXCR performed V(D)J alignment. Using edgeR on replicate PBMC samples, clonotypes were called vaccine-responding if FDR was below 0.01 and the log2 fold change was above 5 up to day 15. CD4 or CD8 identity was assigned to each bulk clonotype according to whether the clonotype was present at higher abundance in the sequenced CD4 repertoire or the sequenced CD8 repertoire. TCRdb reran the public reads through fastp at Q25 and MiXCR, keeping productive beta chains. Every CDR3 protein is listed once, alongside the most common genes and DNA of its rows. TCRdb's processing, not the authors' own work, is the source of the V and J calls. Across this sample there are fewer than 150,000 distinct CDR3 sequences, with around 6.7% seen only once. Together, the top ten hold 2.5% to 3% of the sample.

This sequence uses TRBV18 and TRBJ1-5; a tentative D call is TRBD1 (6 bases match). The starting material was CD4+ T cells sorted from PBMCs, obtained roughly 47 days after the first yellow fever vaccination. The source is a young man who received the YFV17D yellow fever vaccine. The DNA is TGTGCCAGCTCACCACCCCCAGGGGATCAGCCCCAGCATTTT. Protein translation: CASSPPPGDQPQHF.